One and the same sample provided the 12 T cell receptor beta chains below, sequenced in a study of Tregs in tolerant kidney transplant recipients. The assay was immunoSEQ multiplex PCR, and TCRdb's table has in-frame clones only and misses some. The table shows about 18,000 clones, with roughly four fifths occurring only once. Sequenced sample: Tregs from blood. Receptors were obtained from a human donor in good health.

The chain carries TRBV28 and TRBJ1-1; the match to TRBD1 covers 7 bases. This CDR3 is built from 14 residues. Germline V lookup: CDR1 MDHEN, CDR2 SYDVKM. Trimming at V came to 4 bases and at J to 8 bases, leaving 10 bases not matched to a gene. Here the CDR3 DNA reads TGTGCCAGCAGTTCAGGGGGGGGGATTAGGGAAGCTTTCTTT. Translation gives CASSSGGGIREAFF.

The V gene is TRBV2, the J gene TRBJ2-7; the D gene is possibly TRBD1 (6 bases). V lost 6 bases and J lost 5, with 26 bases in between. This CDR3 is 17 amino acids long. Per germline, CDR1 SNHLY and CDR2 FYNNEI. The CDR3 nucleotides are TGTGCCAGCAGGAGCCTTCCAGTTCCAGGGGAACTCCACGAGCAGTACTTC. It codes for CASRSLPVPGELHEQYF.

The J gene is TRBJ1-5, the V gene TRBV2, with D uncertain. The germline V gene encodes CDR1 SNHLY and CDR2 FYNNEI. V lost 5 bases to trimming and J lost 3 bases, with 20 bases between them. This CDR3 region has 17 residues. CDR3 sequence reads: CASSPYSGSSFNQPQHF. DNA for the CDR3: TGTGCCAGCAGTCCTTATAGTGGGTCGTCCTTCAATCAGCCCCAGCATTTT.

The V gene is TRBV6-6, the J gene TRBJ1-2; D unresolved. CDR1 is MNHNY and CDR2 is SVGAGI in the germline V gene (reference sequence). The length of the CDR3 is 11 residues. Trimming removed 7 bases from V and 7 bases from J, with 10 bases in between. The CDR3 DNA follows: TGTGCCAGCACACGGGGTGCTGGCTACACCTTC. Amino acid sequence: CASTRGAGYTF.

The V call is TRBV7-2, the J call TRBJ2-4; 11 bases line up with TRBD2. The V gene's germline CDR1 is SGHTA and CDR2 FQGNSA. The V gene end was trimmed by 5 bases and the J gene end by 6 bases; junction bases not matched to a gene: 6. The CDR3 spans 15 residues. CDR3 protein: CASSEIAGGVNIQYF. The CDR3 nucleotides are TGTGCCAGCAGCGAAATAGCGGGAGGGGTAAACATTCAGTACTTC. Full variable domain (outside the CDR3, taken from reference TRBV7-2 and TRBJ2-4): GAGVSQSPSNKVTEKGKDVELRCDPISGHTALYWYRQSLGQGLEFLIYFQGNSAPDKSGLPSDRFSAERTGGSVSTLTIQRTQQEDSAVYLCASSEIAGGVNIQYFGAGTRLSVL.

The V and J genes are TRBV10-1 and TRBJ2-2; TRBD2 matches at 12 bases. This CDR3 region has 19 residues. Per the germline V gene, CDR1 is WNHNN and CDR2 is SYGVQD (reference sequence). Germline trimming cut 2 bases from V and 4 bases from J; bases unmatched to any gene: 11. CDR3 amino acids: CASSETLTGLAGTTGELFF. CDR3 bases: TGCGCCAGCAGTGAGACCCTAACTGGACTAGCGGGGACCACCGGGGAGCTGTTTTTT.

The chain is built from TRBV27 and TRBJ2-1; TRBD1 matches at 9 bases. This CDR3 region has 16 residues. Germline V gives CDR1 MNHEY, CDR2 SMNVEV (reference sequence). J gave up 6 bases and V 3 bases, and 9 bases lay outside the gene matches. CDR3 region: CASSFLGQGRSNEQFF. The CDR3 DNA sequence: TGTGCCAGCAGTTTTTTAGGACAGGGGCGCTCCAATGAGCAGTTCTTC.

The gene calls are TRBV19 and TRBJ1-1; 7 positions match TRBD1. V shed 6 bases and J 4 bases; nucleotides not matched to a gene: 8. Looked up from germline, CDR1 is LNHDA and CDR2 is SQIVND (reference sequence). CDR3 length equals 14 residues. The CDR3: CASRGTVSGTEAFF. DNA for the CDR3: TGTGCCAGTAGGGGGACAGTGTCGGGCACTGAAGCTTTCTTT. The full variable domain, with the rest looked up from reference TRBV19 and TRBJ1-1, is DGGITQSPKYLFRKEGQNVTLSCEQNLNHDAMYWYRQDPGQGLRLIYYSQIVNDFQKGDIAEGYSVSREKKESFPLTVTSAQKNPTAFYLCASRGTVSGTEAFFGQGTRLTVV.

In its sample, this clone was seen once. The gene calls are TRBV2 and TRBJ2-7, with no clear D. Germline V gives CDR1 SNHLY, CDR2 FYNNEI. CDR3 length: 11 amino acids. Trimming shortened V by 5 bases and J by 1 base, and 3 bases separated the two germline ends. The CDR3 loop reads CASSPSYEQYF. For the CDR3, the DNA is TGTGCCAGCAGTCCTTCCTACGAGCAGTACTTC. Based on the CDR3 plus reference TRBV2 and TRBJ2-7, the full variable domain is EPEVTQTPSHQVTQMGQEVILRCVPISNHLYFYWYRQILGQKVEFLVSFYNNEISEKSEIFDDQFSVERPDGSNFTLKIRSTKLEDSAMYFCASSPSYEQYFGPGTRLTVT.

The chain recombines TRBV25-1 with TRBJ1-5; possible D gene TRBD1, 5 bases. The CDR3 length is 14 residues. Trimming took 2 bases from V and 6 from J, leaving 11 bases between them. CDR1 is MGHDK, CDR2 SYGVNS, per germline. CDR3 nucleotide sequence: TGTGCCAGCAGTGAAAGGGGCAGGGCTCAGCCCCAGCATTTT. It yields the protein CASSERGRAQPQHF.

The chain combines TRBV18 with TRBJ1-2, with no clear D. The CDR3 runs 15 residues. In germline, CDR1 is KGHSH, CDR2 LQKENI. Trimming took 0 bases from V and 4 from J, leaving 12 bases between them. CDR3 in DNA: TGTGCCAGCTCACCACCGGGTCCAGTACTCTATGGCTACACCTTC. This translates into CASSPPGPVLYGYTF.

The CDR3 DNA follows: TGTGCCTGGAGTGTACCGGGGGGAACCCTCAATGAGCAGTTCTTC. Amino acid sequence: CAWSVPGGTLNEQFF. The chain recombines TRBV30 with TRBJ2-1; TRBD2 matches 7 bases. Trimming took 0 bases from V and 6 from J; bases not matched to a gene: 8. Germline V gene sequence: CDR1 GTSNPN, CDR2 SVGIG (reference sequence). The length of the CDR3 is 15 residues.